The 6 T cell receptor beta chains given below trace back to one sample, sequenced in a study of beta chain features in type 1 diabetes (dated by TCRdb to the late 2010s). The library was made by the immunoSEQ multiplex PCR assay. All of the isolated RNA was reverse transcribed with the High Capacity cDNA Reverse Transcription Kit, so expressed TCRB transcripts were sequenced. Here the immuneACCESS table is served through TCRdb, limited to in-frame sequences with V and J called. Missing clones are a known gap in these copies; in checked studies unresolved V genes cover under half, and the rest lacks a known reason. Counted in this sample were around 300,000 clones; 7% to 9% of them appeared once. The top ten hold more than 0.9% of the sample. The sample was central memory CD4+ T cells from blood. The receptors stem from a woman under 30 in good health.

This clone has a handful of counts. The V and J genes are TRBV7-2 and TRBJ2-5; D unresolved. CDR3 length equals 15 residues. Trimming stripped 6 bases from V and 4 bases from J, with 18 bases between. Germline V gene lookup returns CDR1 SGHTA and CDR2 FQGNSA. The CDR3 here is CASSRTQIGRETQYF. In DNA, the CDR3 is TGTGCCAGCAGTAGGACCCAGATAGGCAGAGAGACCCAGTACTTC.

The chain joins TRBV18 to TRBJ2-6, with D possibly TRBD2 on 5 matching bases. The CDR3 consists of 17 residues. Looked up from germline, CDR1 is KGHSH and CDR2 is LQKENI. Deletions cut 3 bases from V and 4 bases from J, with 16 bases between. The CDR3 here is CASSPRGIWAGANVLTF. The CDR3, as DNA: TGTGCCAGCTCACCCCGGGGAATTTGGGCCGGGGCCAACGTCCTGACTTTC.

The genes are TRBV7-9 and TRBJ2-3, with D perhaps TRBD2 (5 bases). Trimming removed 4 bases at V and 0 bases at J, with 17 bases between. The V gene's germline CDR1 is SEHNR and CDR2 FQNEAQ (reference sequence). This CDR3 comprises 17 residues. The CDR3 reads CASSSGLAGLSTDTQYF. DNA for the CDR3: TGTGCCAGCAGCTCCGGGCTTGCGGGTCTTAGCACAGATACGCAGTATTTT.

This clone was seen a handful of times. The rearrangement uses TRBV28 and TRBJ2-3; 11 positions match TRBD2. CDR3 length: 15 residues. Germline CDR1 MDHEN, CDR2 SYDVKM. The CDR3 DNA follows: TGTGTGACACTAGCGGGGGCCCCGGGGACAGATACGCAGTATTTT. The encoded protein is CVTLAGAPGTDTQYF.

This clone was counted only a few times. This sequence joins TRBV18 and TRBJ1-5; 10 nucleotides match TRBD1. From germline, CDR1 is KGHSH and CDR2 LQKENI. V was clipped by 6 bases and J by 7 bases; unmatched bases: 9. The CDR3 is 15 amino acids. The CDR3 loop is CASSATGGAKQPQHF. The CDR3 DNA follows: TGTGCCAGCTCCGCGACAGGGGGCGCGAAGCAGCCCCAGCATTTT.

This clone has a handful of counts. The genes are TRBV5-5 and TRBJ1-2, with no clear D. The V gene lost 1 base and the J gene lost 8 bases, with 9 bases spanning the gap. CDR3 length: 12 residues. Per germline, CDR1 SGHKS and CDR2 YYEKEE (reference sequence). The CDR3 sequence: CASSLTPRGYTF. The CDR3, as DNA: TGTGCCAGCAGCTTGACCCCGCGGGGCTACACCTTC.